Below are 23 T cell receptor beta chains sequenced from a single sample in a study of cytomegalovirus exposure and HLA in healthy donors. Profiled with immunoSEQ multiplex PCR; TCRdb holds only in-frame clones, not every one. Among about 360,000 clones listed, approximately 90% were seen once. The source material was PBMCs. Every receptor here comes from a woman aged 18 to 35 in good health and CMV-seronegative.

This clone was counted a few times. The V gene is TRBV9, the J gene TRBJ1-6; D gene unclear. V lost 0 bases and J lost 8, with 12 bases in between. Germline assignment: CDR1 SGDLS and CDR2 YYNGEE. The CDR3 loop spans 15 amino acids. The CDR3 loop is CASSVEGGSYSPLHF. The CDR3 bases are TGTGCCAGCAGCGTAGAAGGTGGGAGTTATTCACCCCTCCACTTT.

This chain links TRBV2 with TRBJ2-7, with 8 positions matching TRBD1. In germline, CDR1 is SNHLY, CDR2 FYNNEI. Trimming at V came to 2 bases and at J to 2 bases, leaving 8 bases not matched to a gene. The length of the CDR3 is 16 residues. The CDR3 coding sequence is TGTGCCAGCAGTGAACTCAGGGGGACAGGACCCTACGAGCAGTACTTC. Protein sequence: CASSELRGTGPYEQYF.

The chain is built from TRBV2 and TRBJ1-1; 8 nucleotides agree with TRBD1. The CDR3 is 16 amino acids. The germline V gene has CDR1 SNHLY and CDR2 FYNNEI. J gave up 0 bases and V 8 bases, and 11 bases lay outside the gene matches. The CDR3 coding sequence is TGTGCCAGCGGTTGGACAGGGAGGATTATGAACACTGAAGCTTTCTTT. This sequence encodes CASGWTGRIMNTEAFF.

The rearrangement uses TRBV7-8 and TRBJ1-5, with D perhaps TRBD1 (5 bases). Trimming took 5 bases from V and 1 from J, leaving 12 bases between them. From germline, CDR1 is SGHVS and CDR2 FQNEAQ. This CDR3 is 15 amino acids long. The CDR3 is CASSPWGGSNQPQHF. As DNA, the CDR3 is TGTGCCAGCAGCCCATGGGGGGGAAGCAATCAGCCCCAGCATTTT.

CDR3 in DNA: TGCGCCAGCAGCCTTCGACTAGCGGGAGGCCTCGGGGGGACCCAGTACTTC. Its translation is CASSLRLAGGLGGTQYF. The chain recombines TRBV4-1 with TRBJ2-5; TRBD2 aligns across 13 bases. V lost 4 bases and J lost 7; bases outside the gene matches: 12. Germline CDR1 reads MGHRA; CDR2 reads YSYEKL. The CDR3 length is 17 residues.

CDR3 DNA sequence: TGTGCCAGCAGTCCCCGGACAGGGCTGGCCGATACGCAGTATTTT. This codes for CASSPRTGLADTQYF. This chain joins TRBV6-5 and TRBJ2-3; 8 bases align to TRBD1. Germline V gene sequence: CDR1 MNHEY, CDR2 SVGAGI. V lost 5 bases and J lost 6; bases outside the gene matches: 10. The CDR3 covers 15 residues.

The chain joins TRBV27 to TRBJ2-7; the match to TRBD1 covers 9 bases. Germline trimming cut 6 bases from V and 11 bases from J; bases unmatched to any gene: 14. The CDR3 loop spans 14 amino acids. The germline V gene has CDR1 MNHEY and CDR2 SMNVEV (reference sequence). The CDR3 nucleotides are TGTGCCAGCAGCGAAAGGGACAGGGTGGGAAGGGAGTACTTC. Translation gives CASSERDRVGREYF.

The CDR3 here is CASSSLTSYNEQFF. Written as DNA, the CDR3 is TGTGCCAGCAGTTCCTTGACTTCCTACAATGAGCAGTTCTTC. The gene calls are TRBV27 and TRBJ2-1; D is unclear. CDR1 and CDR2 (germline): MNHEY, SMNVEV (reference sequence). V lost 4 bases to trimming and J lost 1 base, with 8 bases between them. The CDR3 is made up of 14 amino acids.

The chain joins TRBV18 to TRBJ1-2; D is unclear. This CDR3 region has 13 residues. The germline gives CDR1 KGHSH, CDR2 LQKENI. Trimming took 0 bases from V and 8 from J, leaving 10 bases between them. Written as DNA, the CDR3 is TGTGCCAGCTCACCACCCACCGGTGTCGGCTACACCTTC. This codes for CASSPPTGVGYTF.

This clone was observed a single time. V is TRBV4-1 and J is TRBJ2-2; TRBD1 aligns across 9 bases. Germline CDR1 and CDR2: MGHRA and YSYEKL. V lost 4 bases, J lost 1 base, and 7 bases stayed unmatched. The CDR3 has 17 residues. The CDR3 spells CASSLRTGEKNTGELFF. CDR3 sequence (DNA): TGCGCCAGCAGCCTTCGGACAGGGGAGAAGAACACCGGGGAGCTGTTTTTT.

The chain couples TRBV5-1 to TRBJ2-7; D is unclear. The CDR3 contains 14 residues. Between the trimmed V and J ends, which lost 6 bases and 3 bases, there was a span of 16 bases. Germline-derived CDR1 and CDR2 are SGHRS and YFSETQ. CDR3 region: CASTAVSDDYEQYF. CDR3 DNA sequence: TGCGCCAGCACTGCTGTCAGTGATGACTACGAGCAGTACTTC.

The rearrangement links TRBV19 to TRBJ2-5; D is perhaps TRBD2 (7 bases). CDR1 and CDR2 from the germline V gene are LNHDA and SQIVND (reference sequence). The CDR3 loop spans 14 amino acids. Trimming removed 7 bases from V and 4 bases from J, with 16 bases in between. CDR3 sequence (DNA): TGTGCCAGTAACCCCAGGGGAGGGGGAGAGACCCAGTACTTC. As protein: CASNPRGGGETQYF.

The chain links TRBV11-3 to TRBJ1-2; D not resolved. V lost 1 base to trimming and J lost 6 bases, with 9 bases between them. Germline CDR1 and CDR2: SGHNT and YENEEA. CDR3 size: 13 residues. The CDR3 bases are TGTGCCAGCAGCTTAGGCGTACCGAATGGCTACACCTTC. Its protein is CASSLGVPNGYTF. Variable domain in full (rest from reference TRBV11-3 and TRBJ1-2): EAGVVQSPRYKIIEKKQPVAFWCNPISGHNTLYWYLQNLGQGPELLIRYENEEAVDDSQLPKDRFSAERLKGVDSTLKIQPAELGDSAVYLCASSLGVPNGYTFGSGTRLTVV.

This clone was detected a few times. V gene TRBV28 combines with J gene TRBJ1-4; 8 nucleotides agree with TRBD1. V was pared by 5 bases and J by 5 bases, with 7 bases of the junction left unmatched. Germline V gene data show CDR1 as MDHEN and CDR2 as SYDVKM. The CDR3 spans 15 residues. CDR3 DNA sequence: TGTGCCAGCAGTCAGTCGTGGACAGGGAATGAAAAACTGTTTTTT. It is translated as CASSQSWTGNEKLFF.

The CDR3 loop reads CASSRRGMGQYF. DNA for the CDR3: TGTGCCAGCAGCAGACGGGGGATGGGCCAGTACTTC. The chain combines TRBV28 with TRBJ2-5, with D tentatively TRBD2 (6 bases). The CDR3 spans 12 residues. Per germline, CDR1 MDHEN and CDR2 SYDVKM. Deletions cut 6 bases from V and 10 bases from J, with 15 bases between.

This clone has a handful of counts. The chain combines TRBV7-9 with TRBJ2-7; D is perhaps TRBD1 (5 bases). Trimming removed 3 bases from V and 3 bases from J, with 6 bases in between. This CDR3 comprises 12 residues. From germline, CDR1 is SEHNR and CDR2 FQNEAQ (reference sequence). The CDR3 protein is CASSFQGYEQYF. The DNA for the CDR3 is TGTGCCAGCAGCTTCCAGGGCTACGAGCAGTACTTC. Looking up the rest from reference TRBV7-9 and TRBJ2-7 gives the full variable domain: DTGVSQNPRHKITKRGQNVTFRCDPISEHNRLYWYRQTLGQGPEFLTYFQNEAQLEKSRLLSDRFSAERPKGSFSTLEIQRTEQGDSAMYLCASSFQGYEQYFGPGTRLTVT.

The chain is built from TRBV6-6 and TRBJ1-2; 7 positions match TRBD1. The CDR3 is 16 residues long. V trimming: 2 bases; J trimming: 0 bases; junction bases outside the gene matches: 6. In germline, CDR1 is MNHNY, CDR2 SVGAGI (reference sequence). The CDR3 loop is CASSYLGTEPNYGYTF. The CDR3 DNA sequence: TGTGCCAGCAGTTACCTCGGGACAGAACCTAACTATGGCTACACCTTC.

This clone was observed a handful of times. This sequence joins TRBV6-1 and TRBJ2-7; 7 positions agree with TRBD1. The junction had 9 bases not matched to a gene; V was cut back by 0 bases and J by 4 bases. CDR3 length: 16 amino acids. Germline loops: CDR1 MNHNS, CDR2 SASEGT. The chain's CDR3 is CASSEASGTEGYEQYF. The CDR3 bases are TGTGCCAGCAGTGAAGCTTCCGGGACAGAAGGATACGAGCAGTACTTC.

In its sample, this clone was seen once. The chain has TRBV5-1 and TRBJ1-1, with 8 bases fitting TRBD1. This CDR3 is 16 amino acids long. The trim removed 0 bases at V and 0 bases at J, leaving 4 bases unmatched. Germline lookup yields CDR1 SGHRS and CDR2 YFSETQ. The CDR3 sequence is CASSLGTGYMNTEAFF. The CDR3 nucleotides read TGCGCCAGCAGCTTGGGGACAGGGTACATGAACACTGAAGCTTTCTTT.

V gene TRBV28 combines with J gene TRBJ1-2; TRBD1 aligns across 10 bases. From germline, CDR1 is MDHEN and CDR2 SYDVKM. V lost 5 bases to trimming and J lost 2 bases; unmatched junction nucleotides: 5. The CDR3 is made up of 15 amino acids. The CDR3 region has the DNA TGTGCCAGCAGTGCCTCGGGACAGGGGAACTATGGCTACACCTTC. Translating gives CASSASGQGNYGYTF.

The V and J genes are TRBV9 and TRBJ1-1; 9 bases align to TRBD1. Germline V gene sequence: CDR1 SGDLS, CDR2 YYNGEE. CDR3 size: 15 residues. Unmatched junction bases numbered 9, after V lost 4 bases and J lost 5 bases. CDR3 residues: CASSPGQGTVTEAFF. Written as DNA, the CDR3 is TGTGCCAGCAGCCCAGGACAGGGGACGGTTACTGAAGCTTTCTTT.

CDR3 nucleotide sequence: TGTGCCAGCAGTCTGCTCAGGGGGACGGGGGCCAACGTCCTGACTTTC. It encodes CASSLLRGTGANVLTF. This chain links TRBV28 with TRBJ2-6, with 7 positions matching TRBD1. Germline CDR1 reads MDHEN; CDR2 reads SYDVKM. The CDR3 extends over 16 amino acids. V lost 5 bases, J lost 4 bases, and 8 bases stayed unmatched.

This clone was detected once. CDR3 sequence: CATSRTRSNQPQHF. DNA of the CDR3: TGTGCCACCAGCAGGACACGTAGCAATCAGCCCCAGCATTTT. The rearrangement uses TRBV15 and TRBJ1-5; D gene uncertain. Germline V gene lookup returns CDR1 LNHNV and CDR2 YYDKDF (reference sequence). The length of the CDR3 is 14 residues. Trimming left V 3 bases short and J 0 bases short, with 6 bases between.